The 25 T cell receptor beta chains given below trace back to one sample, sequenced in a study of healthy donors' naive CD4 and CD8 T cells. Each TCR library used 500 ng of total RNA and a linear amplification protocol. Each CDR3 protein is one row after TCRdb ran MiXCR on the reads. The sample holds around 180,000 distinct CDR3 sequences, 65% to 75% seen once. Sequenced sample: naive CD4+ and CD8+ T cells sorted from blood, pooled from several donors. The origin of the receptors is a pool of human donors in good health; the sample pools cells from several healthy donors.

This clonotype was observed a handful of times. V usage is TRBV29-1 and J usage is TRBJ2-7, with 8 bases fitting TRBD1. This CDR3 spans 15 amino acids. V gave up 4 bases and J gave up 1 base; unmatched junction bases: 9. The germline CDR1 and CDR2 sequences are SQVTM and ANQGSEA. The CDR3 DNA sequence: TGCAGCGTTGCCCGAGACAGGGGTTCATCCTACGAGCAGTACTTC. It translates to CSVARDRGSSYEQYF.

This rearrangement joins TRBV27 to TRBJ2-7; D is possibly TRBD2 (6 bases). CDR3 length equals 18 residues. V was pared by 4 bases and J by 0 bases, with 22 bases between. The germline V gene encodes CDR1 MNHEY and CDR2 SMNVEV (reference sequence). CDR3 in amino acids: CASSSRTTRGMDSYEQYF. The CDR3 nucleotides read TGTGCCAGCAGTTCCCGGACTACCCGGGGGATGGACTCCTACGAGCAGTACTTC.

The chain carries TRBV6-2 or TRBV6-3 and TRBJ1-2; D might be TRBD1 (5 bases). The CDR3 loop spans 12 amino acids. The ends were cut back, 2 bases at V and 8 bases at J, with 9 bases in the middle. Per the germline V gene, CDR1 is MNHEY and CDR2 is SVGEGT. CDR3 sequence (DNA): TGTGCCAGCAGTTACCCGGACATGGGCTACACCTTC. This gives the protein CASSYPDMGYTF.

In its sample, this clonotype was seen a few times. The chain recombines TRBV6-2 or TRBV6-3 with TRBJ2-7; D may match TRBD1 or TRBD2 (5 bases each). Trimming shortened V by 6 bases and J by 6 bases, and 45 bases separated the two germline ends. CDR1 and CDR2 from the germline V gene are MNHEY and SVGEGT. This CDR3 comprises 23 residues. The DNA of the CDR3 is TGTGCCAGCAGAAGGGGTTGGGACCTTAGGGACCCAGGGATACAGGAAGCGATCTGCGAGCAGTACGTC. Translating it yields CASRRGWDLRDPGIQEAICEQYV.

This clonotype has only a few counts. The chain links TRBV29-1 to TRBJ2-5; the D is unclear. Trimming took 1 base from V and 0 from J, leaving 12 bases between them. The CDR3 is made up of 15 amino acids. CDR1 and CDR2 (germline): SQVTM, ANQGSEA. The CDR3 DNA follows: TGCAGCGTTGAAGTCCAGGATATGTACCAAGAGACCCAGTACTTC. This codes for CSVEVQDMYQETQYF.

This chain connects TRBV6-1 to TRBJ2-3; TRBD2 matches 13 bases. The length of the CDR3 is 17 residues. Trimming removed 6 bases from V and 2 bases from J; junction bases left unmatched: 8. The germline V gene encodes CDR1 MNHNS and CDR2 SASEGT. In DNA, the CDR3 is TGTGCCAGCAGCGGGACTAGCGGGAACAGGATCACAGATACGCAGTATTTT. This encodes CASSGTSGNRITDTQYF.

This clonotype was detected only once. This chain connects TRBV6-2 or TRBV6-3 to TRBJ2-7, with TRBD2 matching 7 bases. Germline V lookup: CDR1 MNHEY, CDR2 SVGEGT. The CDR3 has 14 amino acids. J was trimmed by 3 bases and V by 7 bases; bases with no gene match: 9. CDR3 nucleotide sequence: TGTGCCAGCACTGAGACGGGAGGCTTCTACGAGCAGTACTTC. Its protein product is CASTETGGFYEQYF.

V and J are TRBV14 and TRBJ1-2; D is uncertain. V was trimmed by 0 bases and J by 5 bases, leaving 7 bases between them. This CDR3 has 13 residues. CDR1 is SGHDN, CDR2 FVKESK, per germline. CDR3 coding DNA: TGTGCCAGCAGCCAAGATCGTACGTATGGCTACACCTTC. Protein sequence: CASSQDRTYGYTF.

The chain combines TRBV5-5 with TRBJ2-7, with D uncertain. V was shortened by 6 bases and J by 2 bases, with 15 bases between the two germline ends. The germline V gene encodes CDR1 SGHKS and CDR2 YYEKEE (reference sequence). This CDR3 region has 14 residues. CDR3 protein: CASTYRPTPYEQYF. DNA of the CDR3: TGTGCCAGCACCTACAGACCGACCCCCTACGAGCAGTACTTC.

This clonotype was observed a handful of times. This chain joins TRBV18 and TRBJ2-1; D is perhaps TRBD2 (6 bases). The CDR3 extends over 16 amino acids. CDR1 and CDR2 (germline): KGHSH, LQKENI. V gave up 3 bases and J gave up 0 bases, with 12 bases separating them. In DNA form, the CDR3 reads TGTGCCAGCTCACCGTTAGGGAGGAGCTCCTACAATGAGCAGTTCTTC. It specifies CASSPLGRSSYNEQFF. The entire variable domain, with the rest obtained from reference TRBV18 and TRBJ2-1, is as follows: NAGVMQNPRHLVRRRGQEARLRCSPMKGHSHVYWYRQLPEEGLKFMVYLQKENIIDESGMPKERFSAEFPKEGPSILRIQQVVRGDSAAYFCASSPLGRSSYNEQFFGPGTRLTVL.

The chain uses TRBV5-6 and TRBJ1-3, with a tentative D call TRBD1 (5 bases). The V and J ends lost 4 bases and 1 base respectively, with 24 bases between them. The CDR3 loop spans 19 amino acids. Germline-derived CDR1 and CDR2 are SGHDT and YYEEEE. CDR3 protein: CASSPGRGRTLPSGNTIYF. In DNA, the CDR3 is TGTGCCAGCAGCCCTGGTAGGGGCCGAACTCTTCCTTCTGGAAACACCATATATTTT.

In this sample, this clonotype turned up once. The chain carries TRBV29-1 and TRBJ1-2; 7 bases line up with TRBD1. This CDR3 is built from 16 residues. Germline CDR1 reads SQVTM; CDR2 reads ANQGSEA. V dropped 8 bases and J dropped 1; count of bases not matched to a gene: 16. This CDR3 is CSSTDRRREVNYGYTF. As DNA, the CDR3 is TGCAGCTCCACGGACAGGCGTAGGGAAGTTAACTATGGCTACACCTTC.

In this sample, this clonotype turned up a few times. The CDR3 nucleotides are TGCAGCGTCCTAATCGGGGGGCAGGAGTTCTTC. Translation: CSVLIGGQEFF. The chain uses TRBV29-1 and TRBJ2-1, with D perhaps TRBD2 (7 bases). In germline, CDR1 is SQVTM, CDR2 ANQGSEA. The CDR3 totals 11 residues. V lost 6 bases and J 14 bases, leaving 17 bases between the germline ends.

There are a few counts of this clonotype. The V gene is TRBV30, the J gene TRBJ1-3; D may be TRBD1 (6 bases). This CDR3 spans 13 amino acids. CDR1 and CDR2 (germline): GTSNPN, SVGIG (reference sequence). V was clipped by 7 bases and J by 3 bases, with 13 bases between them. CDR3 sequence (DNA): TGTGCCTCTAACAGGGATATTGGAAACACCATATATTTT. Its translation is CASNRDIGNTIYF.

This clonotype was counted only a few times. This rearrangement joins TRBV6-5 to TRBJ1-5, with D perhaps matching TRBD1 (6 bases). The CDR3 extends over 15 amino acids. Germline assignment: CDR1 MNHEY and CDR2 SVGAGI. Trimming took 0 bases from V and 5 from J, leaving 11 bases between them. This CDR3 is CASSYSSGGHQPQHF. In DNA form, the CDR3 reads TGTGCCAGCAGTTACTCGTCCGGGGGCCATCAGCCCCAGCATTTT.

The chain employs TRBV6-5 and TRBJ2-7, with 7 positions matching TRBD1. V was pared by 2 bases and J by 5 bases, with 6 bases of the junction left unmatched. CDR1 MNHEY and CDR2 SVGAGI come from the germline V gene. CDR3 length: 14 amino acids. This chain's CDR3 is CASSYAQGWDEQYF. The CDR3 DNA reads TGTGCCAGCAGTTACGCACAGGGGTGGGACGAGCAGTACTTC.

The J gene is TRBJ2-1, the V gene TRBV27; D is undetermined. Trimming took off 1 base at V and 7 bases at J, with 17 bases between the two ends. This CDR3 region has 16 residues. Germline CDR1 reads MNHEY; CDR2 reads SMNVEV (reference sequence). The DNA for the CDR3 is TGTGCCAGCAGTTTATTTATTGGTGGTGCAATGAATGAGCAGTTCTTC. This sequence encodes CASSLFIGGAMNEQFF.

In DNA, the CDR3 is TGTGCCAGCGGCCGGGACATTTCCTACGAGCAGTACTTC. Protein: CASGRDISYEQYF. The chain has TRBV27 and TRBJ2-7; weak D call: TRBD1 (6 bases). Trimming left V 8 bases short and J 1 base short, with 12 bases between. Germline CDR1 MNHEY, CDR2 SMNVEV (reference sequence). CDR3 size: 13 residues.

This sequence joins TRBV7-8 and TRBJ1-5; TRBD1 is a possible D gene (5 bases). V lost 5 bases and J 3 bases, leaving 14 bases between the germline ends. CDR3 size: 15 residues. Germline-derived CDR1 and CDR2 are SGHVS and FQNEAQ. In DNA, the CDR3 is TGTGCCAGCAGCCAAAGACGACAGTTCAATCAGCCCCAGCATTTT. It encodes CASSQRRQFNQPQHF.

The chain carries TRBV7-2 and TRBJ1-1; D possibly corresponds to TRBD1 (5 bases). The germline gives CDR1 SGHTA, CDR2 FQGNSA. V lost 7 bases, J lost 7 bases, and 10 bases lay in between. The CDR3 runs to 11 residues. The CDR3 region is CASTPTVEAFF. DNA of the CDR3: TGTGCCAGCACCCCGACAGTTGAAGCTTTCTTT.

The V call is TRBV19, the J call TRBJ2-5, with TRBD2 identical over 9 bases. With V trimmed by 5 bases and J by 1 base, 5 bases remained unmatched. This CDR3 comprises 15 residues. Germline V gene lookup returns CDR1 LNHDA and CDR2 SQIVND (reference sequence). Here the CDR3 DNA reads TGTGCCAGTAGTTCCGAGCGGGGGGCCCAAGAGACCCAGTACTTC. Protein: CASSSERGAQETQYF.

This clonotype is a singleton in its sample. This chain links TRBV29-1 with TRBJ2-7, with D perhaps being TRBD1 or TRBD2 (5 bases each). CDR3 length: 13 residues. The germline gives CDR1 SQVTM, CDR2 ANQGSEA. Trimming removed 5 bases from V and 0 bases from J, with 11 bases in between. CDR3 protein: CSVQGTASYEQYF. The DNA of the CDR3 is TGCAGCGTTCAAGGGACGGCCTCCTACGAGCAGTACTTC.

J is TRBJ2-5 and V is TRBV18, with 11 bases aligning to TRBD1. J gave up 2 bases and V 0 bases, and 5 bases lay outside the gene matches. The germline gives CDR1 KGHSH, CDR2 LQKENI. The CDR3 consists of 17 residues. The CDR3 sequence is CASSPPRTGGSQETQYF. The CDR3 DNA sequence: TGTGCCAGCTCACCACCTCGGACAGGGGGCTCACAAGAGACCCAGTACTTC.

The V and J genes are TRBV19 and TRBJ2-1; D gene unclear. With 3 bases removed from V and 7 bases from J, the gap between germline ends came to 10 bases. CDR3 size: 13 residues. Germline V lookup: CDR1 LNHDA, CDR2 SQIVND (reference sequence). The CDR3 loop reads CASSIWGTNEQFF. CDR3 DNA: TGTGCCAGTAGTATCTGGGGTACGAATGAGCAGTTCTTC.

J is TRBJ1-2 and V is TRBV29-1; 7 nucleotides match TRBD1. Trimming cost V 6 bases and J 7 bases; bases outside gene matches: 5. The CDR3 consists of 11 residues. CDR1 and CDR2 (germline): SQVTM, ANQGSEA. The CDR3 DNA reads TGCAGCGTGACAGGGATTAGTGGCTACACCTTC. Protein product: CSVTGISGYTF. Based on the CDR3 plus reference TRBV29-1 and TRBJ1-2, the full variable domain is SAVISQKPSRDICQRGTSLTIQCQVDSQVTMMFWYRQQPGQSLTLIATANQGSEATYESGFVIDKFPISRPNLTFSTLTVSNMSPEDSSIYLCSVTGISGYTFGSGTRLTVV.